The 17 T cell receptor beta chains reported below all come from one sample, sequenced in a study of cytomegalovirus exposure and HLA in healthy donors. Researchers ran the PCR with 60 Vbeta and 13 Jbeta primers. Here immunoSEQ multiplex PCR was the method, and the copy in TCRdb shows in-frame clones only, minus some. The sample lists roughly 120,000 clones, around 61% occurring once. The sample consisted of PBMCs. Every receptor here comes from a woman younger than 45 in good health and CMV-seronegative.

This clone has a single count. The chain is built from TRBV19 and TRBJ2-3; D unresolved. Germline V gives CDR1 LNHDA, CDR2 SQIVND (reference sequence). V was clipped by 10 bases and J by 5 bases, with 19 bases between them. This CDR3 is 14 amino acids long. The CDR3 sequence: CATRRGLVRDTQYF. CDR3 coding DNA: TGTGCCACCCGACGCGGCCTGGTAAGAGATACGCAGTATTTT.

The V gene is TRBV10-3, the J gene TRBJ1-3, with D possibly TRBD1 on 5 matching bases. This CDR3 is 14 amino acids long. Trimming cost V 4 bases and J 2 bases, with 9 bases left between them. Looked up from germline, CDR1 is ENHRY and CDR2 is SYGVKD. CDR3 DNA sequence: TGTGCCATCAGTGCGGGGGAGGCTGGAAACACCATATATTTT. Translated: CAISAGEAGNTIYF.

V gene TRBV6-6 combines with J gene TRBJ2-5, with 7 bases matching TRBD1. There are 13 residues in the CDR3. V shed 5 bases and J 3 bases; nucleotides not matched to a gene: 3. CDR1 and CDR2 (germline): MNHNY, SVGAGI (reference sequence). CDR3 sequence (DNA): TGTGCCAGCAGTACAGGGGTAAAAGAGACCCAGTACTTC. Its translation is CASSTGVKETQYF.

This clone was seen only a few times. The chain is built from TRBV5-6 and TRBJ2-1, with D possibly matching TRBD2 (6 bases). Germline CDR1 and CDR2: SGHDT and YYEEEE. Trimming removed 2 bases at V and 0 bases at J, with 9 bases between. This CDR3 region has 15 residues. The CDR3 DNA is TGTGCCAGCAGCTTACGACTAGACTCCTACAATGAGCAGTTCTTC. Translating gives CASSLRLDSYNEQFF.

The rearrangement joins TRBV6-5 to TRBJ1-3; D possibly corresponds to TRBD1 (5 bases). The V and J ends lost 5 bases and 2 bases respectively, with 10 bases between them. The CDR3 consists of 14 residues. CDR1 MNHEY and CDR2 SVGAGI come from the germline V gene. The CDR3 loop reads CASSRGAAGNTIYF. The DNA of the CDR3 is TGTGCCAGCAGTCGCGGGGCGGCTGGAAACACCATATATTTT.

The chain combines TRBV5-6 with TRBJ2-1; 7 positions agree with TRBD2. Germline loops: CDR1 SGHDT, CDR2 YYEEEE. The CDR3 consists of 16 residues. J lost 4 bases, V lost 1 base, and 8 bases had no gene match. CDR3 loop: CASSLSRGDVYNEQFF. The CDR3 DNA is TGTGCCAGCAGCTTGAGTCGGGGGGATGTATACAATGAGCAGTTCTTC.

In its sample, this clone was seen a few times. V and J are TRBV30 and TRBJ2-5; 10 bases are shared with TRBD2. CDR1 and CDR2 from the germline V gene are GTSNPN and SVGIG (reference sequence). J lost 4 bases, V lost 0 bases, and 5 bases had no gene match. This CDR3 is built from 15 residues. The CDR3 coding sequence is TGTGCCTGGAGTGTAAGTGCTAGCGGGAGAGAGACCCAGTACTTC. Its protein is CAWSVSASGRETQYF.

V gene TRBV7-9 combines with J gene TRBJ2-3, with TRBD2 as a possible D gene (6 bases). V lost 5 bases and J lost 0, with 15 bases in between. CDR3 length: 16 residues. Germline V CDR1 and CDR2: SEHNR, FQNEAQ (reference sequence). CDR3 sequence (DNA): TGTGCCAGCAGCCCCGGTAGCGGTACTAGCACAGATACGCAGTATTTT. Its translation: CASSPGSGTSTDTQYF. Together with reference TRBV7-9 and TRBJ2-3, the CDR3 gives the full variable domain: DTGVSQNPRHKITKRGQNVTFRCDPISEHNRLYWYRQTLGQGPEFLTYFQNEAQLEKSRLLSDRFSAERPKGSFSTLEIQRTEQGDSAMYLCASSPGSGTSTDTQYFGPGTRLTVL.

The sample holds a few counts of this clone. V gene TRBV4-1 combines with J gene TRBJ2-3; D not resolved. Trimming removed 0 bases at V and 4 bases at J, with 8 bases between. Germline V CDR1 and CDR2: MGHRA, YSYEKL. The CDR3 consists of 14 residues. The chain's CDR3 is CASSQDPFADTQYF. CDR3 DNA sequence: TGCGCCAGCAGCCAAGATCCGTTTGCAGATACGCAGTATTTT.

The chain couples TRBV13 to TRBJ2-2; TRBD2 aligns across 8 bases. From germline, CDR1 is PRHDT and CDR2 FYEKMQ (reference sequence). The CDR3 runs to 14 residues. J lost 6 bases, V lost 4 bases, and 4 bases had no gene match. The CDR3 coding sequence is TGTGCCAGCAGCTCCGGGACTAGATCCGGGGAGCTGTTTTTT. Translation gives CASSSGTRSGELFF.

This clone was detected only a few times. The chain couples TRBV5-1 to TRBJ1-5; unclear D gene. CDR1 and CDR2 from the germline V gene are SGHRS and YFSETQ. Trimming took off 0 bases at V and 2 bases at J, with 6 bases between the two ends. The CDR3 runs to 14 residues. CDR3 nucleotide sequence: TGCGCCAGCAGCTTGGCGGGTGGCAATCAGCCCCAGCATTTT. Residues: CASSLAGGNQPQHF. Filled out from reference TRBV5-1 and TRBJ1-5, the complete variable domain reads KAGVTQTPRYLIKTRGQQVTLSCSPISGHRSVSWYQQTPGQGLQFLFEYFSETQRNKGNFPGRFSGRQFSNSRSEMNVSTLELGDSALYLCASSLAGGNQPQHFGDGTRLSIL.

The chain recombines TRBV2 with TRBJ1-2; possibly TRBD1 for D (6 bases). CDR1 is SNHLY, CDR2 FYNNEI, per germline. CDR3 length: 13 residues. Between the trimmed V and J ends, which lost 5 bases and 3 bases, there was a span of 10 bases. The chain's CDR3 is CASSFRTDYGYTF. The CDR3 nucleotides are TGTGCCAGCAGTTTCCGGACAGACTATGGCTACACCTTC.

This clone was recorded only once. The V gene is TRBV10-3, the J gene TRBJ2-3; no definite D call. CDR1 ENHRY and CDR2 SYGVKD come from the germline V gene. The CDR3 has 13 residues. V lost 6 bases, J lost 0 bases, and 7 bases lay in between. CDR3 bases: TGTGCCATCAGGGGCTTTAGCACAGATACGCAGTATTTT. Its protein product is CAIRGFSTDTQYF.

The rearrangement uses TRBV7-9 and TRBJ1-1, with D possibly matching TRBD1 (6 bases). The length of the CDR3 is 14 residues. With 2 bases removed from V and 6 bases from J, the gap between germline ends came to 13 bases. Germline CDR1 and CDR2: SEHNR and FQNEAQ (reference sequence). The CDR3 here is CASSLSLQGSEAFF. Written as DNA, the CDR3 is TGTGCCAGCAGCTTAAGCTTACAGGGATCTGAAGCTTTCTTT.

The chain links TRBV19 to TRBJ2-6; D perhaps matches TRBD1 (6 bases). Germline values: CDR1 LNHDA, CDR2 SQIVND (reference sequence). V was cut by 5 bases and J by 3 bases, with 14 bases left in between. This CDR3 is built from 16 residues. This chain's CDR3 is CASSATGFGGANVLTF. The CDR3 DNA follows: TGTGCCAGTAGTGCTACAGGGTTTGGTGGGGCCAACGTCCTGACTTTC.

The rearrangement links TRBV18 to TRBJ2-2; a possible D gene is TRBD1 (6 bases). CDR3 length: 15 amino acids. Germline CDR1 KGHSH, CDR2 LQKENI. The ends were cut back, 4 bases at V and 3 bases at J, with 12 bases in the middle. CDR3 region: CASSRQDLYTGELFF. The CDR3 DNA reads TGTGCCAGCTCACGACAGGATTTATACACCGGGGAGCTGTTTTTT.

The chain has TRBV7-3 and TRBJ2-3; 7 bases agree with TRBD2. Per the germline V gene, CDR1 is SGHTA and CDR2 is FQGTGA. This CDR3 has 14 residues. J was trimmed by 2 bases and V by 3 bases; bases with no gene match: 2. CDR3 DNA: TGTGCCAGCAGCTTTGGACTAGTCACAGATACGCAGTATTTT. This translates into CASSFGLVTDTQYF.